The 10 T cell receptor beta chains in this list originate from one sample, sequenced in a study of Graves' ophthalmopathy and Graves' hyperthyroidism. Amplification from RNA transcripts yielded the TCR beta CDR3 regions. In the first round, RT-PCR was carried out with HTBI primers, and a multiplex PCR formed the second round. TCRdb reanalysed the multiplex PCR reads using MiXCR and keeps one entry per CDR3 protein. The profile shows around 660,000 distinct CDR3 sequences, 35% to 45% of them singletons. Specimen: peripheral blood. The receptors originated from an adult man with Graves' ophthalmopathy.

This clonotype came up many times. This chain links TRBV11-2 with TRBJ1-1; 7 nucleotides line up with TRBD1. The trim removed 3 bases at V and 2 bases at J, leaving 6 bases unmatched. CDR1 is SGHAT and CDR2 is FQNNGV in the germline V gene. This CDR3 is built from 15 residues. As DNA, the CDR3 is TGTGCCAGCAGCTTGAGGGGGCTGGCTAACACTGAAGCTTTCTTT. Its protein is CASSLRGLANTEAFF.

This clonotype was counted a few times. The chain couples TRBV25-1 to TRBJ2-1; a weak D match, TRBD1 (6 bases). Germline CDR1 is MGHDK and CDR2 is SYGVNS. Trimming left V 1 base short and J 5 bases short, with 15 bases between. The CDR3 extends over 16 amino acids. CDR3: CASSESTGTLNNEQFF. The CDR3 DNA reads TGTGCCAGCAGTGAATCCACCGGGACACTCAACAATGAGCAGTTCTTC.

This clonotype was recorded at least ten times. The chain uses TRBV29-1 and TRBJ2-7; perhaps TRBD2 as D (5 bases). Deletions cut 4 bases from V and 0 bases from J, with 10 bases between. Germline loops: CDR1 SQVTM, CDR2 ANQGSEA. This CDR3 is 13 amino acids long. This chain's CDR3 is CSVVSAASYEQYF. The CDR3 region has the DNA TGCAGCGTTGTCTCAGCGGCCTCCTACGAGCAGTACTTC.

V and J are TRBV10-3 and TRBJ2-3; D not certain. V lost 0 bases, J lost 2 bases, and 6 bases lay in between. In germline, CDR1 is ENHRY, CDR2 SYGVKD. This CDR3 contains 14 residues. The DNA of the CDR3 is TGTGCCATCAGTGAGTCGCGTGTCACAGATACGCAGTATTTT. Its translation is CAISESRVTDTQYF.

In this sample, this clonotype turned up once. V and J are TRBV7-9 and TRBJ2-2; tentatively, D is TRBD2 (6 bases). Between the trimmed V and J ends, which lost 6 bases and 4 bases, there was a span of 18 bases. This CDR3 has 16 amino acids. Germline V lookup: CDR1 SEHNR, CDR2 FQNEAQ (reference sequence). CDR3 sequence reads: CASSQYRGGATGELFF. The CDR3 DNA is TGTGCCAGCAGTCAGTATCGAGGCGGGGCCACCGGGGAGCTGTTTTTT.

The V gene is TRBV9, the J gene TRBJ1-4; 9 bases line up with TRBD1. Germline lookup yields CDR1 SGDLS and CDR2 YYNGEE. CDR3 length equals 15 residues. V was clipped by 4 bases and J by 7 bases; unmatched bases: 8. The CDR3, as DNA: TGTGCCAGCAGCCTGGGACAGGGAGGTCGTGAAAAACTGTTTTTT. Amino acid sequence: CASSLGQGGREKLFF. The whole variable domain, remainder taken from reference TRBV9 and TRBJ1-4, is DSGVTQTPKHLITATGQRVTLRCSPRSGDLSVYWYQQSLDQGLQFLIQYYNGEERAKGNILERFSAQQFPDLHSELNLSSLELGDSALYFCASSLGQGGREKLFFGSGTQLSVL.

The V and J genes are TRBV7-3 and TRBJ1-1; TRBD1 matches at 9 bases. The CDR3 length is 16 residues. Trimming cost V 6 bases and J 3 bases; bases outside gene matches: 11. CDR1 and CDR2 (germline): SGHTA, FQGTGA. DNA for the CDR3: TGTGCCAGCAGTCAAGGGACAGGGATGGTACACACTGAAGCTTTCTTT. This codes for CASSQGTGMVHTEAFF.

This chain joins TRBV10-3 and TRBJ2-6; 7 bases are a match to TRBD2. The CDR3 consists of 16 residues. Looked up from germline, CDR1 is ENHRY and CDR2 is SYGVKD. The junction had 10 bases not matched to a gene; V was cut back by 11 bases and J by 0 bases. The CDR3 DNA reads TGTGCCTCGGGCGGGAGAGGGGTCTCTGGGGCCAACGTCCTGACTTTC. Translated, it gives CASGGRGVSGANVLTF.

This sequence joins TRBV5-1 and TRBJ2-5, with D unresolved. CDR1 and CDR2 (germline): SGHRS, YFSETQ. This CDR3 is built from 16 residues. Trimming took off 6 bases at V and 2 bases at J, with 20 bases between the two ends. CDR3 DNA: TGCGCCAGCAACCCAATCCCCGGACGCGTGCAAGAGACCCAGTACTTC. Translating it yields CASNPIPGRVQETQYF. The full variable domain, in which reference TRBV5-1 and TRBJ2-5 provide the parts outside the CDR3, is KAGVTQTPRYLIKTRGQQVTLSCSPISGHRSVSWYQQTPGQGLQFLFEYFSETQRNKGNFPGRFSGRQFSNSRSEMNVSTLELGDSALYLCASNPIPGRVQETQYFGPGTRLLVL.

This clonotype was seen repeatedly, ten times or more. The gene calls are TRBV28 and TRBJ1-1; perhaps TRBD1 as D (6 bases). V gave up 7 bases and J gave up 5 bases, with 20 bases separating them. The CDR3 loop spans 15 amino acids. Looked up from germline, CDR1 is MDHEN and CDR2 is SYDVKM. The CDR3 DNA reads TGTGCCAGCACCTCGCTGGGCGGGGGCAGGACTGAAGCTTTCTTT. Its protein is CASTSLGGGRTEAFF. The full variable domain, with the rest looked up from reference TRBV28 and TRBJ1-1, is DVKVTQSSRYLVKRTGEKVFLECVQDMDHENMFWYRQDPGLGLRLIYFSYDVKMKEKGDIPEGYSVSREKKERFSLILESASTNQTSMYLCASTSLGGGRTEAFFGQGTRLTVV.